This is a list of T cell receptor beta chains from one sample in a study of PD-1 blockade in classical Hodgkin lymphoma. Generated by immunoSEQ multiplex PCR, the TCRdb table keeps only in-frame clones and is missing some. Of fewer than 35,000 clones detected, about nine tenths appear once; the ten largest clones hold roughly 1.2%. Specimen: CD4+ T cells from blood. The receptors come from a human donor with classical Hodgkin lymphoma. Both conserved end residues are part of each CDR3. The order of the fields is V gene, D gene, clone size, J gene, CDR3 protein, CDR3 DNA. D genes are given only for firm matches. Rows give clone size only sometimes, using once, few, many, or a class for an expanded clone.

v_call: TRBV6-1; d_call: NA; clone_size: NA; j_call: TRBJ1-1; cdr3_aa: CASITHWSAVEAFF; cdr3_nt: TGTGCCAGCATCACCCATTGGTCCGCCGTTGAAGCTTTCTTT
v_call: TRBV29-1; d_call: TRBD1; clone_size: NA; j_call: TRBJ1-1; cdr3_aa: CSVEPLHRGLGAFF; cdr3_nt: TGCAGCGTTGAACCCCTCCACAGGGGCCTTGGAGCTTTCTTT
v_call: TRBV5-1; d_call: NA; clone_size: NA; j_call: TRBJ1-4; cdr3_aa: CASSLRPNEKLFF; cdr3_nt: TGCGCCAGCAGCTTGCGTCCTAATGAAAAACTGTTTTTT
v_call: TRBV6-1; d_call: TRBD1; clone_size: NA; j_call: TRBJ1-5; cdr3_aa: CASSVDRGGGQPQHF; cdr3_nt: TGTGCCAGCAGTGTGGACAGGGGTGGGGGTCAGCCCCAGCATTTT
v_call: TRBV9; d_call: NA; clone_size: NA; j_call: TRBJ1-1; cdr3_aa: CASSVGGSWNTEAFF; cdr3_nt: TGTGCCAGCAGCGTAGGAGGTAGTTGGAACACTGAAGCTTTCTTT
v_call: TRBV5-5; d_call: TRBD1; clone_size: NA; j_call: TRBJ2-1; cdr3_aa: CASSLGGPPWTGVTNEQFF; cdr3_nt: TGTGCCAGCAGCTTAGGGGGACCCCCCTGGACAGGCGTTACCAATGAGCAGTTCTTC
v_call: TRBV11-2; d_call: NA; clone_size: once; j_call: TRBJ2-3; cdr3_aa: CASSLGFSTDTQYF; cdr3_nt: TGTGCCAGCAGTTTGGGGTTCTCCACAGATACGCAGTATTTT
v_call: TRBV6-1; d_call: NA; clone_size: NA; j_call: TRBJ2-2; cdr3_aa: CASSEATGELFF; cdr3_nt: TGTGCCAGCAGTGAGGCTACCGGGGAGCTGTTTTTT
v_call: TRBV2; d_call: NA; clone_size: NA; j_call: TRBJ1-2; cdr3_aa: CASSEVTRRGRNGYTF; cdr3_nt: TGTGCCAGCAGTGAAGTAACTAGGAGAGGGAGAAATGGCTACACCTTC
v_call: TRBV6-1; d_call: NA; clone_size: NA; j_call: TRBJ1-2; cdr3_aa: CASSEKNTFNYGYTF; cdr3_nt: TGTGCCAGCAGTGAAAAGAACACCTTCAACTATGGCTACACCTTC
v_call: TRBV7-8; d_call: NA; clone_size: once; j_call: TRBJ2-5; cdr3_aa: CASSLHARETQYF; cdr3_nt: TGTGCCAGCAGCTTACACGCGCGGGAGACCCAGTACTTC
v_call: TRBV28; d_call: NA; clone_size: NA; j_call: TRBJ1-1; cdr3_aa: CASSTQGGGTEAFF; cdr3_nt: TGTGCCAGCAGTACCCAGGGTGGGGGCACTGAAGCTTTCTTT
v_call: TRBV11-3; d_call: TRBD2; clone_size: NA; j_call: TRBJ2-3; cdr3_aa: CASSLGEGLGTDTQYF; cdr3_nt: TGTGCCAGCAGCTTAGGGGAGGGGCTCGGCACAGATACGCAGTATTTT
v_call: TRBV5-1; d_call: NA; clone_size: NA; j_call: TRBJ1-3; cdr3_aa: CASSPEGGNTIYF; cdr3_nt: TGCGCCAGCAGCCCCGAGGGGGGAAACACCATATATTTT
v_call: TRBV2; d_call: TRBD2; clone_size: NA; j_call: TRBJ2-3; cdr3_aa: CASRYLAGGTDTQYF; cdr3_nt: TGTGCCAGCAGGTATCTAGCGGGAGGGACAGATACGCAGTATTTT
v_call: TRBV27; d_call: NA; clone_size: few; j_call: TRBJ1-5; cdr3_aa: CASSLFSGNQPQHF; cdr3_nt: TGTGCCAGCAGTTTATTCTCGGGCAATCAGCCCCAGCATTTT
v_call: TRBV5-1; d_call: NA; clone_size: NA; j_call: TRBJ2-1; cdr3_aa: CASSLGSLDNEQFF; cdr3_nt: TGCGCCAGCAGCCTGGGGAGCCTTGACAATGAGCAGTTCTTC
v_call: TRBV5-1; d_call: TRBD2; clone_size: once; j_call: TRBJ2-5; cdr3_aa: CASSSVRASGRAQETQYF; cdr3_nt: TGCGCCAGCAGCTCCGTTCGGGCTAGCGGGAGGGCCCAAGAGACCCAGTACTTC
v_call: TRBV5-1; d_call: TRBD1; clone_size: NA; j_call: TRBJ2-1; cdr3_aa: CASRVSVGDRGNEQFF; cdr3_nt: TGCGCCAGCAGGGTATCCGTTGGGGACAGGGGCAATGAGCAGTTCTTC
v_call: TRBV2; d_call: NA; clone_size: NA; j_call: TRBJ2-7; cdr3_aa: CASSEQGPWYF; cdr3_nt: TGTGCCAGCAGTGAACAGGGTCCTTGGTACTTC
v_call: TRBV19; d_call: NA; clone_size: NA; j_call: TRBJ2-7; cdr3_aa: CASSPKTETPYEQYF; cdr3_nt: TGTGCCAGTAGTCCAAAGACAGAGACCCCTTACGAGCAGTACTTC
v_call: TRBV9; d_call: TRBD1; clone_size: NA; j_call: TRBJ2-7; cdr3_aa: CASSPGQGAYEQYF; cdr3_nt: TGTGCCAGCAGCCCGGGACAGGGGGCCTACGAGCAGTACTTC
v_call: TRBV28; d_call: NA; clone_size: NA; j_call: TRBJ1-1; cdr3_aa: CASSNLRGRTEAFF; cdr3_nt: TGTGCCAGCAGTAACCTGCGGGGGCGGACTGAAGCTTTCTTT
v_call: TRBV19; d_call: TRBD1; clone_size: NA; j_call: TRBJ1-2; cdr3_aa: CASSRQGTGGYTF; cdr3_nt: TGTGCCAGTAGCCGACAGGGCACAGGGGGCTACACCTTC
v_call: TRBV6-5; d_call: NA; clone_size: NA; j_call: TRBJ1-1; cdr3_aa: CASSRRGPTNTEAFF; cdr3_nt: TGTGCCAGCAGCCGCAGGGGCCCTACGAACACTGAAGCTTTCTTT
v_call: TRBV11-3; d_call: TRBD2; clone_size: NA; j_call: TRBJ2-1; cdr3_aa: CASSSFGGRAGEQFF; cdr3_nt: TGTGCCAGCAGCTCCTTCGGCGGGAGGGCAGGTGAGCAGTTCTTC
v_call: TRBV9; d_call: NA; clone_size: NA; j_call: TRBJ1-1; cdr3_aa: CASSAGRGNTEAFF; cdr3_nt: TGTGCCAGCAGCGCCGGCCGAGGGAACACTGAAGCTTTCTTT
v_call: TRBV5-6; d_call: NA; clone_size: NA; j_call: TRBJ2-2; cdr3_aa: CASSLLRQGNTGELFF; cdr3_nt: TGTGCCAGCAGCTTACTTAGGCAGGGAAACACCGGGGAGCTGTTTTTT
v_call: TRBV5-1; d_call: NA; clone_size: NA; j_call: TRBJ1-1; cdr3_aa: CASSLAPVTGLGEAFF; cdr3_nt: TGCGCCAGCAGCTTGGCCCCCGTGACGGGACTGGGAGAAGCTTTCTTT
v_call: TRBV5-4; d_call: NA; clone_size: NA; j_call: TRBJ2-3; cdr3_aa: CASSFPRADTQYF; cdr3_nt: TGTGCCAGCAGCTTCCCTAGGGCAGATACGCAGTATTTT
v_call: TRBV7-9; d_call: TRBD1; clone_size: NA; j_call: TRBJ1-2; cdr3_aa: CASSLTGGGPNYGYTF; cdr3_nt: TGTGCCAGCAGCTTGACAGGGGGCGGCCCTAACTATGGCTACACCTTC
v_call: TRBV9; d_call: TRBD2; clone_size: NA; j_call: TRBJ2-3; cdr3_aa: CASRPRLITSGRGSTDTQYF; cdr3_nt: TGTGCCAGCAGGCCCCGCCTAATTACTAGCGGGAGGGGTAGCACAGATACGCAGTATTTT
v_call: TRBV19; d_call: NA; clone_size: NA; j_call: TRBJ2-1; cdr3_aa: CASSPAGAYNEQFF; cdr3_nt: TGTGCCAGTAGTCCCGCCGGAGCTTACAATGAGCAGTTCTTC
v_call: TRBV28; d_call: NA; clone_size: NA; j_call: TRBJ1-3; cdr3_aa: CASSPPALRNTIYF; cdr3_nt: TGTGCCAGCAGTCCCCCGGCCCTTCGAAACACCATATATTTT
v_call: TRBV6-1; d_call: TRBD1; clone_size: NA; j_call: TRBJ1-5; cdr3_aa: CASSEKPGQGGTQPQHF; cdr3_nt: TGTGCCAGCAGTGAAAAACCGGGACAGGGAGGGACCCAGCCCCAGCATTTT
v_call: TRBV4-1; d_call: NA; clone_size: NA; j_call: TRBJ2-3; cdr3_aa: CASSRLETSTDTQYF; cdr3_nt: TGCGCCAGCAGCCGACTGGAAACTAGCACAGATACGCAGTATTTT
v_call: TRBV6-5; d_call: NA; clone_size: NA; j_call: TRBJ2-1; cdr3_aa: CASSYLLAERNEQFF; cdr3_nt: TGTGCCAGCAGTTACTTGTTAGCGGAGCGGAATGAGCAGTTCTTC
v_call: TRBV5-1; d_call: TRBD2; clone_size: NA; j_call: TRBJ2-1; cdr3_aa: CASSPRTSGRDGNEQFF; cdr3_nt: TGCGCCAGCAGCCCGAGGACTAGCGGGAGGGATGGCAATGAGCAGTTCTTC
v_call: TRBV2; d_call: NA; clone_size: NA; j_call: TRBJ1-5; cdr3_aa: CASIRELSNQPQHF; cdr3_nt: TGTGCCAGCATAAGAGAACTAAGCAATCAGCCCCAGCATTTT
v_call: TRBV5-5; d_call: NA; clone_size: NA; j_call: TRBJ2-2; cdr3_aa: CASSLSPLSGTGELFF; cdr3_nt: TGTGCCAGCAGCTTGTCGCCTCTATCGGGCACCGGGGAGCTGTTTTTT
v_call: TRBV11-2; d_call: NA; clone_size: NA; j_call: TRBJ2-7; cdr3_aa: CASSLEGGGGQYF; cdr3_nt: TGTGCCAGCAGCTTAGAGGGAGGGGGCGGACAGTACTTC
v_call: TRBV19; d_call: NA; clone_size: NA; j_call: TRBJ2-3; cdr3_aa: CASRRDPGATTDTQYF; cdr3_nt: TGTGCCAGTAGAAGGGATCCGGGAGCGACGACAGATACGCAGTATTTT
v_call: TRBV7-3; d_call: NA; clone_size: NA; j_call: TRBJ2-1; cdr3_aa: CASSLNRETEQFF; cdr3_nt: TGTGCCAGCAGCTTAAATCGAGAGACCGAGCAGTTCTTC
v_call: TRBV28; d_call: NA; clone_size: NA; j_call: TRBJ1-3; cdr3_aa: CASSLGPFGNTIYF; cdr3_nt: TGTGCCAGCAGTCTCGGGCCCTTTGGAAACACCATATATTTT
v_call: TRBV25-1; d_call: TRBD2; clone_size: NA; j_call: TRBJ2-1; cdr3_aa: CASSRLAVYNEQFF; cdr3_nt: TGTGCCAGCAGTAGACTAGCGGTTTACAATGAGCAGTTCTTC
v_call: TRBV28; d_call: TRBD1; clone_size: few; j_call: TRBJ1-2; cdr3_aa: CASSLGQGNYGYTF; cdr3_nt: TGTGCCAGCAGTTTGGGACAGGGTAACTATGGCTACACCTTC
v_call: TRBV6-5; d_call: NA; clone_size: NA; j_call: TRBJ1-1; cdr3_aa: CASSYSTLGRAFF; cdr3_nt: TGTGCCAGCAGTTACTCGACTTTGGGGCGAGCTTTCTTT